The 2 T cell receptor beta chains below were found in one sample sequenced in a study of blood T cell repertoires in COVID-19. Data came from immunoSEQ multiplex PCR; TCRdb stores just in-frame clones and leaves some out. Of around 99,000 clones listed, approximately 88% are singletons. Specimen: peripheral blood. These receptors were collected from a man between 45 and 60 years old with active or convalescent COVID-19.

The CDR3 here is CASSGLAQFF. The CDR3 region has the DNA TGTGCCAGCAGTGGGCTAGCGCAGTTCTTC. The gene calls are TRBV28 and TRBJ2-1, with TRBD2 as a possible D gene (5 bases). Germline CDR1 and CDR2: MDHEN and SYDVKM. The CDR3 covers 10 residues. V dropped 5 bases and J dropped 12 bases, with 8 bases sitting between them.

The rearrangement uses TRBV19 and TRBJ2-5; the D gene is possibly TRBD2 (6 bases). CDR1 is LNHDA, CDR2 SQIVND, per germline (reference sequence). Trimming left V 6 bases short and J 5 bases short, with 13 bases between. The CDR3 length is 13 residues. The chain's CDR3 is CASSPGDRETQYF. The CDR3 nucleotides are TGTGCCAGTAGCCCGGGGGACCGGGAGACCCAGTACTTC.